This TCR beta chain was retrieved from a study of blood T cell repertoires in COVID-19. As originally analysed: Researchers report that nucleated cell counts were estimated from reference gene primer amplification. Repertoires were generated with immunoSEQ multiplex PCR, while TCRdb's copy carries only in-frame clones and drops some. That table gives V, J and clone size, and the DNA gave D and trimming. Among about 60,000 clones, around 80% were seen once, and the ten largest hold about 9.4%. The CDR3 sequence is 16 residues long. Trimming removed 0 bases from V and 8 bases from J; junction bases left unmatched: 10. Germline values: CDR1 LNHNV, CDR2 YYDKDF (reference sequence).

Sequenced: peripheral blood. The rearrangement uses TRBV15 and TRBJ1-2; TRBD1 aligns across 9 bases. This sequence originates from a young man with COVID-19, enrolled during active disease. The CDR3 is CATSRDGGQGKGGYTF. In DNA, the CDR3 is TGTGCCACCAGCAGAGATGGGGGACAGGGCAAGGGGGGCTACACCTTC.